The clone carrying this T cell receptor beta chain was observed a few times. The antigen remains undetermined. The sample comes from a study of beta chain features in type 1 diabetes. Study results and caveats: Researchers report that Type 1 diabetes patients had moderately but significantly shorter TCRB CDR3s across all four CD4+ subsets.

The authors reverse transcribed all of the isolated RNA, so sequencing captured expressed TCRB transcripts. Produced via immunoSEQ multiplex PCR; TCRdb's table is partial and in-frame only. Among about 220,000 clones listed, about 11% were seen once. V lost 5 bases and J 6 bases, leaving 11 bases between the germline ends. The CDR3 consists of 12 residues. The germline V gene has CDR1 MNHNS and CDR2 SASEGT. Sequenced sample: central memory CD4+ T cells from blood. The genes are TRBV6-1 and TRBJ2-7; no reliable D call. This TCR was recovered from a man younger than 35 in good health. Here the CDR3 DNA reads TGTGCCAGCAGTCCCCTCGGCTCCGAGCAGTACTTC. It translates to CASSPLGSEQYF.